This T cell receptor (beta chain) was identified in a study of radiotherapy plus CTLA-4 blockade in lung cancer. About the study: Approximately 18% of patients responded objectively, and about 32% achieved disease control.

Generated by immunoSEQ multiplex PCR, the TCRdb table keeps only in-frame clones and is missing some. The repertoire holds roughly 59,000 clones, with approximately 67% as singletons. The germline CDR1 and CDR2 sequences are ENHRY and SYGVKD. This CDR3 spans 14 amino acids. The V end was cut by 4 bases, the J end by 2 bases, with 9 bases between. Study results and caveats: The study found tumor-derived TCR clones expanded in blood after radiotherapy plus ipilimumab.

This clone has more than one count but fewer than ten. What it recognizes is unknown. J is TRBJ1-5 and V is TRBV10-3; D uncertain. The sample was peripheral blood, taken from a patient treated with radiotherapy plus ipilimumab. The clonotype originates from a human donor with non-small cell lung cancer whose response to radiotherapy plus ipilimumab could not be evaluated. The CDR3 bases are TGTGCCATCAGTGTCGGGAGGGGCAATCAGCCCCAGCATTTT. Translation gives CAISVGRGNQPQHF.